The 9 T cell receptor beta chains listed next were all sequenced from one sample in a study of monozygotic twins with inflammatory bowel disease. TCRdb reprocessed the 5' RACE reads and reports one entry per CDR3 protein, with no DNA. Recorded for this sample: some 450,000 distinct CDR3 sequences. The sample taken for sequencing was blood. All receptors derive from a human donor with ulcerative colitis or Crohn's disease, or a healthy co-twin of an affected twin (not recorded which).

The chain links TRBV5-4 to TRBJ1-4; TCRdb's D call of TRBD1 is untestable without DNA. The CDR3 extends over 14 amino acids. CDR1 is SGHNT, CDR2 YYREEE, per germline (reference sequence). CDR3 protein: CASSPGTAPEKLFF. The full variable domain, with the rest looked up from reference TRBV5-4 and TRBJ1-4, is ETGVTQSPTHLIKTRGQQVTLRCSSQSGHNTVSWYQQALGQGPQFIFQYYREEENGRGNFPPRFSGLQFPNYSSELNVNALELDDSALYLCASSPGTAPEKLFFGSGTQLSVL.

The gene calls are TRBV29-1 and TRBJ1-6. The V gene's germline CDR1 is SQVTM and CDR2 ANQGSEA. The CDR3 has 13 residues. The CDR3 sequence is CSVQWNLNSPLHF.

V usage is TRBV7-2 and J usage is TRBJ2-1; as DNA is missing, the TRBD1 call by TCRdb cannot be tested. Germline V gives CDR1 SGHTA, CDR2 FQGNSA. The CDR3 contains 15 residues. CDR3 protein: CASSPPMGRYNEQFF. The variable domain in full, with the rest retrieved from reference TRBV7-2 and TRBJ2-1, is GAGVSQSPSNKVTEKGKDVELRCDPISGHTALYWYRQSLGQGLEFLIYFQGNSAPDKSGLPSDRFSAERTGGSVSTLTIQRTQQEDSAVYLCASSPPMGRYNEQFFGPGTRLTVL.

This chain links TRBV18 with TRBJ2-3. Germline V gene sequence: CDR1 KGHSH, CDR2 LQKENI. The CDR3 runs 14 residues. Here the CDR3 reads CASSLTVQPDTQYF.

V and J are TRBV6-2 or TRBV6-3 and TRBJ2-1; the TRBD2 assignment by TCRdb is unverifiable without DNA. CDR3 length: 13 amino acids. CDR1 is MNHEY, CDR2 SVGEGT, per germline. CDR3 loop: CASSGLAPEEQFF.

The chain carries TRBV12-3 or TRBV12-4 and TRBJ1-1. The CDR3 extends over 13 amino acids. CDR3 amino acids: CASSLELDTEAFF.

V usage is TRBV3-1 and J usage is TRBJ1-2. Per germline, CDR1 LGHDT and CDR2 YNNKEL (reference sequence). The CDR3 runs 13 residues. CDR3: CASSQEGSYGYTF. The variable domain in full, with the rest retrieved from reference TRBV3-1 and TRBJ1-2, is DTAVSQTPKYLVTQMGNDKSIKCEQNLGHDTMYWYKQDSKKFLKIMFSYNNKELIINETVPNRFSPKSPDKAHLNLHINSLELGDSAVYFCASSQEGSYGYTFGSGTRLTVV.

V gene TRBV18 combines with J gene TRBJ2-5; TCRdb's D call, TRBD2, is unchecked because there is no DNA. In germline, CDR1 is KGHSH, CDR2 LQKENI. The CDR3 covers 13 residues. The CDR3 reads CASSPGLAGTQYF.

This chain uses TRBV9 with TRBJ1-6; TCRdb indicates TRBD1, and absent DNA this call remains unverified. Germline V CDR1 and CDR2: SGDLS, YYNGEE. The CDR3 runs 15 residues. CDR3 in amino acids: CASSVEGADNSPLHF.